A selection of T cell receptor beta chains follows, all from one sample in a study of radiotherapy plus CTLA-4 blockade in lung cancer. Some clones are missing from TCRdb's copy, which holds only in-frame ones; the method was immunoSEQ multiplex PCR. This repertoire shows 65,000 to 100,000 clones, roughly four fifths found once; its top ten account for 0.65% to 0.95%. Sequenced material: peripheral blood, taken from a patient treated with radiotherapy plus ipilimumab. The receptors shown here come from a human donor with non-small cell lung cancer who had stable disease on radiotherapy plus ipilimumab. Each CDR3 is given with its conserved first and last residue. D genes are given only for firm matches. The size entry is marked missing in some rows and otherwise reads once, few, many or a size class.

d_gene,j_gene,abundance,v_gene,len,CDR3aa,CDR3nt
TRBD2,TRBJ2-1,-,TRBV28,17,CASRTFLAGGFHNEQFF,TGTGCCAGCAGGACCTTTCTAGCGGGAGGGTTCCACAATGAGCAGTTCTTC
-,TRBJ1-1,-,TRBV30,8,CAWKEAFF,TGTGCCTGGAAAGAGGCTTTCTTT
-,TRBJ1-1,-,TRBV7-3,15,CASSPRIGVNTEAFF,TGTGCCAGCAGCCCCCGGATCGGGGTGAACACTGAAGCTTTCTTT
TRBD1,TRBJ1-3,-,TRBV5-1,18,CASSFGFTGGLSGNTIYF,TGCGCCAGCAGCTTTGGGTTCACAGGGGGCCTCTCTGGAAACACCATATATTTT
-,TRBJ2-3,-,TRBV19,11,CASRGPDTQYF,TGTGCCAGTAGGGGGCCAGATACGCAGTATTTT
TRBD2,TRBJ2-3,-,TRBV5-1,18,CASSLIAGGLSGTDTQYF,TGCGCCAGCAGCTTGATAGCGGGAGGGCTGTCGGGCACAGATACGCAGTATTTT
-,TRBJ1-5,-,TRBV4-2,17,CASSQGLRGVRNQPQHF,TGTGCCAGCAGCCAAGGCCTTAGGGGTGTGCGCAATCAGCCCCAGCATTTT
-,TRBJ2-3,few,TRBV5-1,16,CASSLDRVGGTDTQYF,TGCGCCAGCAGCTTGGATAGGGTTGGGGGCACAGATACGCAGTATTTT
-,TRBJ2-2,-,TRBV5-1,15,CASSFRSAPTGELFF,TGCGCCAGCAGCTTCCGGAGCGCACCAACCGGGGAGCTGTTTTTT
TRBD2,TRBJ2-1,-,TRBV7-3,16,CASSAGLAGAYNEQFF,TGTGCCAGCAGCGCGGGACTAGCGGGAGCTTACAATGAGCAGTTCTTC
-,TRBJ1-6,-,TRBV14,17,CASSQDRERQGNSPLHF,TGTGCCAGCAGCCAAGATCGAGAACGCCAGGGCAATTCACCCCTCCACTTT
-,TRBJ2-5,-,TRBV11-1,14,CASRPRLRAETQYF,TGTGCCAGCAGGCCTCGGTTGAGGGCGGAGACCCAGTACTTC
-,TRBJ1-5,few,TRBV6-5,15,CASSYTSASDQPQHF,TGTGCCAGCAGTTACACTTCCGCCAGCGATCAGCCCCAGCATTTT
-,TRBJ1-4,-,TRBV5-1,14,CASSSDRTVEKLFF,TGCGCCAGCAGCTCGGACCGGACAGTTGAAAAACTGTTTTTT
-,TRBJ2-5,few,TRBV7-2,14,CASSLGGSEGTQYF,TGTGCCAGCAGCTTAGGGGGTAGCGAGGGGACCCAGTACTTC
-,TRBJ1-4,-,TRBV5-1,17,CASSLAMVGVTNEKLFF,TGCGCCAGCAGCTTGGCTATGGTAGGGGTGACTAATGAAAAACTGTTTTTT
-,TRBJ2-1,-,TRBV5-1,14,CASSLLGEYNEQFF,TGCGCCAGCAGCTTACTAGGGGAATACAATGAGCAGTTCTTC
-,TRBJ2-7,-,TRBV5-1,16,CASSLAAFGQPYEQYF,TGCGCCAGCAGCTTGGCTGCCTTTGGACAGCCCTACGAGCAGTACTTC
-,TRBJ2-1,-,TRBV5-4,16,CASSLAVGGSYNEQFF,TGTGCCAGCAGCTTGGCCGTGGGGGGCTCCTACAATGAGCAGTTCTTC
-,TRBJ2-5,-,TRBV20-1,10,CSAIIETQYF,TGCAGTGCTATTATCGAGACCCAGTACTTC
-,TRBJ1-1,-,TRBV6-1,11,CASDWNTEAFF,TGTGCCAGCGACTGGAACACTGAAGCTTTCTTT
-,TRBJ1-6,-,TRBV4-1,18,CASSQDLVYRQRNSPLHF,TGCGCCAGCAGCCAAGATCTAGTATACCGACAGAGAAATTCACCCCTCCACTTT
-,TRBJ1-1,-,TRBV11-2,13,CASSLEPAAEAFF,TGTGCCAGCAGCTTAGAGCCGGCGGCTGAAGCTTTCTTT
-,TRBJ2-7,-,TRBV19,13,CASSLRTRNEQYF,TGTGCCAGTAGTCTCCGGACTCGAAACGAGCAGTACTTC
-,TRBJ2-1,-,TRBV14,15,CASSQRDSSYNEQFF,TGTGCCAGCAGCCAACGGGATAGCTCCTACAATGAGCAGTTCTTC
TRBD1,TRBJ1-1,few,TRBV13,14,CASELSGTGSEAFF,TGTGCCAGCGAACTAAGCGGGACAGGGTCTGAAGCTTTCTTT
-,TRBJ2-2,-,TRBV5-1,14,CASSLARANGELFF,TGCGCCAGCAGCTTGGCCAGGGCAAACGGGGAGCTGTTTTTT
TRBD1,TRBJ1-4,few,TRBV29-1,13,CSVATGSGEKLFF,TGCAGCGTTGCGACAGGGAGTGGCGAAAAACTGTTTTTT
TRBD1,TRBJ2-1,-,TRBV29-1,15,CSATGTGSSYNEQFF,TGCAGCGCCACCGGGACAGGGAGCTCCTACAATGAGCAGTTCTTC
TRBD2,TRBJ2-7,-,TRBV9,17,CASSGTSGRASPYEQYF,TGTGCCAGCTCGGGGACTAGCGGGAGGGCCTCCCCCTACGAGCAGTACTTC
TRBD1,TRBJ1-4,few,TRBV5-8,14,CASSPGQRNEKLFF,TGTGCCAGCAGCCCGGGACAGAGAAATGAAAAACTGTTTTTT
TRBD2,TRBJ2-2,-,TRBV2,17,CASVVRVSGSGTGELFF,TGTGCCAGCGTCGTTAGGGTTAGCGGGAGTGGCACCGGGGAGCTGTTTTTT
-,TRBJ1-1,-,TRBV27,12,CASSSWNTEAFF,TGTGCCAGCAGTTCCTGGAACACTGAAGCTTTCTTT
-,TRBJ1-3,-,TRBV6-5,11,CASSSGLTIYF,TGTGCCAGCAGTTCAGGGCTCACCATATATTTT
-,TRBJ2-5,-,TRBV10-3,16,CAISEWGASSQETQYF,TGTGCCATCAGTGAGTGGGGGGCCAGTAGTCAAGAGACCCAGTACTTC
-,TRBJ2-4,-,TRBV5-6,16,CASSLTDPDTKNIQYF,TGTGCCAGCAGCTTGACGGACCCCGACACCAAAAACATTCAGTACTTC
TRBD1,TRBJ1-5,once,TRBV28,14,CASSAQGARRPQHF,TGTGCCAGCAGTGCACAGGGGGCCCGACGGCCCCAGCATTTT
-,TRBJ2-2,-,TRBV7-2,14,CASELGRNTGELFF,TGTGCCAGCGAGCTGGGACGTAACACCGGGGAGCTGTTTTTT
-,TRBJ2-2,once,TRBV29-1,11,CSGLGTGELFF,TGCAGCGGGTTGGGTACCGGGGAGCTGTTTTTT
-,TRBJ1-2,once,TRBV19,15,CASSIDGREDYGYTF,TGTGCCAGTAGTATAGATGGCAGGGAGGACTATGGCTACACCTTC
TRBD1,TRBJ2-1,-,TRBV19,14,CASSTGGRVDEQFF,TGTGCCAGTAGTACAGGGGGTAGGGTGGATGAGCAGTTCTTC
TRBD2,TRBJ2-7,-,TRBV18,16,CASSPPLSGRSYEQYF,TGTGCCAGCTCACCACCTCTTAGCGGGAGGTCGTACGAGCAGTACTTC
-,TRBJ2-3,-,TRBV5-1,14,CASSLLGRTDTQYF,TGCGCCAGCAGCTTGTTGGGCCGCACAGATACGCAGTATTTT
TRBD2,TRBJ2-3,-,TRBV28,16,CASSSGTSGHTDTQYF,TGTGCCAGCAGTTCCGGGACTAGCGGTCACACAGATACGCAGTATTTT
-,TRBJ1-6,few,TRBV7-3,12,CASRLENSPLHF,TGTGCCAGCAGGCTAGAGAATTCACCCCTCCACTTT
TRBD2,TRBJ2-2,-,TRBV18,16,CASSPSSGIIAGELFF,TGTGCCAGCTCACCATCGAGCGGGATAATCGCCGGGGAGCTGTTTTTT
TRBD1,TRBJ1-4,-,TRBV28,15,CASISPGQGQEKLFF,TGTGCCAGCATTTCTCCGGGACAGGGACAGGAAAAACTGTTTTTT
-,TRBJ1-1,-,TRBV11-3,15,CASSTGNSPGTEAFF,TGTGCCAGCAGCACCGGGAACTCACCGGGCACTGAAGCTTTCTTT
TRBD1,TRBJ1-2,-,TRBV19,16,CASSRDGGGEIYGYTF,TGTGCCAGTAGTCGCGATGGAGGGGGCGAAATCTATGGCTACACCTTC